This T cell receptor beta chain appears in the sequencing data of a study of OX40 agonist ivuxolimab in advanced cancers. Study context: An agonistic human IgG2 monoclonal antibody against OX40 (CD134) was given.

Anyone with autoimmune disease history or systemic immunosuppression was excluded. Samples were taken at baseline and on day 1 of cycles 4 and 7. The CDR3 contains 15 residues. The V and J ends lost 3 bases and 1 base, in that order; junction bases with no gene match: 1. Germline loops: CDR1 SEHNR, CDR2 FQNEAQ (reference sequence). In the case of this clone: Its antigen is undetermined.

Overall study findings and caveats: The study observed clonal expansion of CD4+ and CD8+ blood T cells by week 6 at 0.1 to 3.0 mg/kg.

TCRdb keeps only in-frame clones here, not all; method: immunoSEQ multiplex PCR. Of roughly 49,000 clones in the sample, nearly 80% are singletons; the top ten hold approximately 8%. The sequence came from an adult with an advanced solid tumor such as melanoma, head and neck, liver or kidney cancer. Sequenced here: CD4+ or CD8+ T cells sorted from blood, sampled in a trial of the OX40 agonist ivuxolimab. The chain has TRBV7-9 and TRBJ2-3, with 10 bases identical to TRBD2. The CDR3 DNA reads as TGTGCCAGCAGCTTCGGGACTAGCGGCACAGATACGCAGTATTTT. It specifies CASSFGTSGTDTQYF.